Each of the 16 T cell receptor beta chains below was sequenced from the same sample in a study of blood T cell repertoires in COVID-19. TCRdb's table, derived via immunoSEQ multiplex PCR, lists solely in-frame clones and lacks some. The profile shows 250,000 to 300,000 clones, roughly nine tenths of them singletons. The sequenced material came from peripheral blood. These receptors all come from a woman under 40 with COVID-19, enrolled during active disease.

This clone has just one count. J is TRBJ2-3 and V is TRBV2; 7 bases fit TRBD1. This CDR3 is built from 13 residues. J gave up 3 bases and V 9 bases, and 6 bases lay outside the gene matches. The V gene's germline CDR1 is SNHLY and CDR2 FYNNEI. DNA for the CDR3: TGTGCCAGGTCGACAGGGACGACAGATACGCAGTATTTT. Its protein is CARSTGTTDTQYF.

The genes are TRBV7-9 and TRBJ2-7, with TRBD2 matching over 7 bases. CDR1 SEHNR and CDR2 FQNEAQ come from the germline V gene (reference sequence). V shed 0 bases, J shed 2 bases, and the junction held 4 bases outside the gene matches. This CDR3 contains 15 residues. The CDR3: CASSLAGTIPYEQYF. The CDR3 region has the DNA TGTGCCAGCAGCTTAGCAGGGACTATCCCCTACGAGCAGTACTTC.

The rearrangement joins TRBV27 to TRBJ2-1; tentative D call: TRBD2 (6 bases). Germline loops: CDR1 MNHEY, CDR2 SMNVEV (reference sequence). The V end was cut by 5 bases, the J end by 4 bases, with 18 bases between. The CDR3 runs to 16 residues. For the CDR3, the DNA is TGTGCCAGCAGTGACACAGTTAGCGGCCTATACAATGAGCAGTTCTTC. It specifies CASSDTVSGLYNEQFF.

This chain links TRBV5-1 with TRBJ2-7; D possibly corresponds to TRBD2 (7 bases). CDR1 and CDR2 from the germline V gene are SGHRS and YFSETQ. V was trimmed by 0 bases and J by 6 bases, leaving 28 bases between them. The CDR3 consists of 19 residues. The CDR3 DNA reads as TGCGCCAGCAGCTTGGTTATATCTCCGGGGGGCTCGCGATCAGGCGAGCAGTACTTC. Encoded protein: CASSLVISPGGSRSGEQYF.

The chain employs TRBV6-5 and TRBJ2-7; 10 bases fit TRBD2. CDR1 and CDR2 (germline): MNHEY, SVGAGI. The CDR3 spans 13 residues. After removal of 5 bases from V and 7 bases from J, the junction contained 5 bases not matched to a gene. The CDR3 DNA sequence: TGTGCCAGCAGTCCCTTAGCGGGAGGTGAGCAGTACTTC. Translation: CASSPLAGGEQYF.

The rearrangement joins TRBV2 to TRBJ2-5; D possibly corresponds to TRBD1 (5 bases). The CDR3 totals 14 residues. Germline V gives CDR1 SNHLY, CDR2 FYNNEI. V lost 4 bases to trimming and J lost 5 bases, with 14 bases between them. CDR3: CASSVEQVFETQYF. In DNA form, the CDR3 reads TGTGCCAGCAGTGTTGAACAGGTTTTTGAGACCCAGTACTTC.

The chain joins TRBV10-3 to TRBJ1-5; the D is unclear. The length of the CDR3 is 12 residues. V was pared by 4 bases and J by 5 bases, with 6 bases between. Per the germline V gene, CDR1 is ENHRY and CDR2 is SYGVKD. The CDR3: CAISGPDQPQHF. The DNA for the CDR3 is TGTGCCATCAGTGGTCCCGATCAGCCCCAGCATTTT.

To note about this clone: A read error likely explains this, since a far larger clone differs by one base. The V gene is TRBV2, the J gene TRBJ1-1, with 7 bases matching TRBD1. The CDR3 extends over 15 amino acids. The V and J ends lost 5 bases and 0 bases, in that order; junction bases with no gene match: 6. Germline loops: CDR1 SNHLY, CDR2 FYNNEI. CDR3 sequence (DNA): TGTGCCAGCAGTCCATGGACAGGTATGAACACTGAAGCTTTCTTT. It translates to CASSPWTGMNTEAFF.

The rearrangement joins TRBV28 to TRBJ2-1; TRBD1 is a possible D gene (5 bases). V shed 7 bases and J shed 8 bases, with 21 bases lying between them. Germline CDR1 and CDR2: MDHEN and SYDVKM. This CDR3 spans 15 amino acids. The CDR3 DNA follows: TGTGCCAGCACCTTGGGGTGGGGTGGGGCTGATGAGCAGTTCTTC. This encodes CASTLGWGGADEQFF.

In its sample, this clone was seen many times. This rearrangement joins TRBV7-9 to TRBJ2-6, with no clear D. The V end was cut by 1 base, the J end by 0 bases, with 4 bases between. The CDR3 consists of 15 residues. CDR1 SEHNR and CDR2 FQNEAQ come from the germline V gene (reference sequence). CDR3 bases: TGTGCCAGCAGCTTAGGAGACTCTGGGGCCAACGTCCTGACTTTC. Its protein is CASSLGDSGANVLTF.

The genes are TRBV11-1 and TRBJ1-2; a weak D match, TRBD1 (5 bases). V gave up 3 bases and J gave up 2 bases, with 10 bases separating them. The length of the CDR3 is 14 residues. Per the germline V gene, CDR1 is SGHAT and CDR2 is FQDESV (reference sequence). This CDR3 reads CASSFTGSNYGYTF. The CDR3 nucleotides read TGTGCCAGCAGCTTTACAGGTTCGAACTATGGCTACACCTTC.

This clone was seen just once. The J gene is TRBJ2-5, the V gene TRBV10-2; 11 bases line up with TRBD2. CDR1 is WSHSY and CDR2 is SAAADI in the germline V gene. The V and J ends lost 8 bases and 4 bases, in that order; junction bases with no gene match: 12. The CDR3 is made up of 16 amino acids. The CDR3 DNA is TGCGCCAGCTACCTAACTAGCGGGAGTTGGGGAGAGACCCAGTACTTC. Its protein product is CASYLTSGSWGETQYF.

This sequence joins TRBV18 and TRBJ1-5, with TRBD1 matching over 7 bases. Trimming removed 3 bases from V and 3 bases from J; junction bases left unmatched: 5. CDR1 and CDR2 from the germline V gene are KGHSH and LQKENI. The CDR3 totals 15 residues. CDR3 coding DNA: TGTGCCAGCTCACCTCTGGGACAGACCAATCAGCCCCAGCATTTT. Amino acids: CASSPLGQTNQPQHF. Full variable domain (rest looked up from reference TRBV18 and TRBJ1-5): NAGVMQNPRHLVRRRGQEARLRCSPMKGHSHVYWYRQLPEEGLKFMVYLQKENIIDESGMPKERFSAEFPKEGPSILRIQQVVRGDSAAYFCASSPLGQTNQPQHFGDGTRLSIL.

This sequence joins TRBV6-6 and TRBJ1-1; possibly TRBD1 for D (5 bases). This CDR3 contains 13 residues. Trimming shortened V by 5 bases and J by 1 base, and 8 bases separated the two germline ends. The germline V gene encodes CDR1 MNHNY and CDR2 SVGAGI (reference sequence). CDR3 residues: CASSNQGNTEAFF. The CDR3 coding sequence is TGTGCCAGCAGTAACCAGGGGAACACTGAAGCTTTCTTT.

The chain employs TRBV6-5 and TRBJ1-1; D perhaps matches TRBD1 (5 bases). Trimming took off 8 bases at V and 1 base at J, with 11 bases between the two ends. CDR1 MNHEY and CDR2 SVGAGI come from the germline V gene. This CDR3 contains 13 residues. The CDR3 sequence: CASGRTKNTEAFF. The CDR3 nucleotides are TGTGCCAGCGGAAGGACAAAGAACACTGAAGCTTTCTTT.

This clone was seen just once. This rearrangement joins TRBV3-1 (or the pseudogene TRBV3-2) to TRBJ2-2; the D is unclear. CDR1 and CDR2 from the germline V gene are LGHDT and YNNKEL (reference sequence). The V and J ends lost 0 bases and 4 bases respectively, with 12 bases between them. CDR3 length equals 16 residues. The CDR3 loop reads CASSQDRRVITGELFF. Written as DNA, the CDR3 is TGTGCCAGCAGCCAAGATCGACGGGTGATCACCGGGGAGCTGTTTTTT.